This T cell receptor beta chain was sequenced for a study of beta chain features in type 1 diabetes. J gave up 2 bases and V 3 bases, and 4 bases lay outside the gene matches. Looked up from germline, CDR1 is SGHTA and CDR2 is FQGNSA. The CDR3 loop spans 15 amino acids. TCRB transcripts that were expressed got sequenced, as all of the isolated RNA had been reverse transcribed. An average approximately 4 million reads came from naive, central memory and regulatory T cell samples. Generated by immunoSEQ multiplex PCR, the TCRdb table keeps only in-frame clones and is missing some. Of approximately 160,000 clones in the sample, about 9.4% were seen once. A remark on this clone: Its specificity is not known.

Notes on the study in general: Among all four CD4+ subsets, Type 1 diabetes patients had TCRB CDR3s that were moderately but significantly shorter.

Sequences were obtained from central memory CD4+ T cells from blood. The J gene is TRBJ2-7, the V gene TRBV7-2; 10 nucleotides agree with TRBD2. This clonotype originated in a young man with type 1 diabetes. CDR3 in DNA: TGTGCCAGCAGCTTCCAGCGGGAGGGCCCCTACGAGCAGTACTTC. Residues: CASSFQREGPYEQYF.